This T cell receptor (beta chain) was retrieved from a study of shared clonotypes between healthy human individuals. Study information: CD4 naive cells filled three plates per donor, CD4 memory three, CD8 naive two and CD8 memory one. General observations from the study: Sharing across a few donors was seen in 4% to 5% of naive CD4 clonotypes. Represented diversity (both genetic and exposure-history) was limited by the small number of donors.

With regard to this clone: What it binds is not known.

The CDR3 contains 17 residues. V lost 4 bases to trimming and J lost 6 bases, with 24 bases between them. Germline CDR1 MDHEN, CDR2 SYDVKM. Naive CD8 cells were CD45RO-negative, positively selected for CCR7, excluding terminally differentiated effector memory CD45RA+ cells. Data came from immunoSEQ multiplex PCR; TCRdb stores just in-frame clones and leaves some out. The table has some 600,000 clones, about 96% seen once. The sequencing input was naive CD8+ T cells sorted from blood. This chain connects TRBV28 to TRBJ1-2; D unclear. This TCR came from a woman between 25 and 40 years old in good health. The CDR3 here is CASSSAPRWGDLDGYTF. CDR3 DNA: TGTGCCAGCAGTTCTGCCCCGCGGTGGGGAGATTTGGATGGCTACACCTTC.